This T cell receptor beta chain was sequenced during a study of cytomegalovirus exposure and HLA in healthy donors. This clone was picked up a small number of times. With 60 Vbeta and 13 Jbeta primers, the PCR was carried out. The protocol was immunoSEQ multiplex PCR, while the TCRdb copy is restricted to in-frame clones and leaves out a portion. The sample has around 150,000 clones, approximately 71% seen once; the top ten hold around 9.3%. V dropped 0 bases and J dropped 7 bases, with 7 bases sitting between them. The CDR3 spans 13 residues. The V gene's germline CDR1 is MNHNS and CDR2 SASEGT. Sequenced material: PBMCs. The TCR was taken from a man in his thirties or forties in good health and CMV-seropositive. V usage is TRBV6-1 and J usage is TRBJ1-3, with D possibly TRBD1 on 5 matching bases. As DNA, the CDR3 is TGTGCCAGCAGTGAAGCTCGGGGGAACACCATATATTTT. Protein sequence: CASSEARGNTIYF.